The 17 T cell receptor beta chains in this list originate from one sample, sequenced in a study of blood T cell repertoires in COVID-19. TCRdb's copy holds only in-frame clones and misses some; the assay was immunoSEQ multiplex PCR. Of under 300,000 clones in the sample, roughly 87% were seen once. The sample comprised peripheral blood. Every receptor here comes from a man aged 60 to 75 who had recovered from COVID-19.

The V call is TRBV18, the J call TRBJ1-1; D might be TRBD1 (5 bases). CDR1 is KGHSH and CDR2 is LQKENI in the germline V gene. The CDR3 has 13 residues. V was cut by 5 bases and J by 1 base, with 8 bases left in between. For the CDR3, the DNA is TGTGCCAGCTCAACAGACAGGAACACTGAAGCTTTCTTT. It translates to CASSTDRNTEAFF.

V is TRBV12-3 or TRBV12-4 and J is TRBJ1-5, with a tentative D call TRBD1 (6 bases). The CDR3 loop spans 12 amino acids. V was pared by 6 bases and J by 9 bases, with 12 bases between. In nucleotides, the CDR3 is TGTGCCAGCAGCAGGGGTTCCGGGCCCCAGCATTTT. Protein: CASSRGSGPQHF.

This sequence joins TRBV29-1 and TRBJ2-3; tentatively, D is TRBD2 (5 bases). The CDR3 extends over 13 amino acids. Germline V CDR1 and CDR2: SQVTM, ANQGSEA. Trimming shortened V by 3 bases and J by 2 bases, and 9 bases separated the two germline ends. CDR3 sequence (DNA): TGCAGCGTTGATAGGGAGATCACAGATACGCAGTATTTT. Translated: CSVDREITDTQYF.

The J gene is TRBJ2-7, the V gene TRBV7-9, with D hard to call. The CDR3 has 13 amino acids. Germline CDR1 is SEHNR and CDR2 is FQNEAQ (reference sequence). Between the trimmed V and J ends, which lost 2 bases and 3 bases, there was a span of 8 bases. The CDR3 is CASSLYLRYEQYV. The DNA for the CDR3 is TGTGCCAGCAGCTTATACCTGCGCTACGAGCAGTACGTC.

V usage is TRBV7-2 and J usage is TRBJ2-1; tentative D call: TRBD2 (5 bases). The germline CDR1 and CDR2 sequences are SGHTA and FQGNSA. V lost 1 base to trimming and J lost 0 bases, with 7 bases between them. The CDR3 has 15 residues. CDR3 DNA: TGTGCCAGCAGCTTAGGGCTAGCCTCCTACAATGAGCAGTTCTTC. This translates into CASSLGLASYNEQFF.

The chain employs TRBV7-2 and TRBJ2-5; no firm D call. The germline V and J ends were trimmed by 2 bases and 4 bases, with 8 bases remaining between them. CDR3 size: 13 residues. Germline CDR1 reads SGHTA; CDR2 reads FQGNSA. CDR3 in amino acids: CASSLNSGETQYF. CDR3 coding DNA: TGTGCCAGCAGCTTAAACTCGGGAGAGACCCAGTACTTC.

This sequence joins TRBV6-6 and TRBJ1-3, with 8 bases fitting TRBD1. Trimming took 7 bases from V and 0 from J; bases not matched to a gene: 8. The CDR3 has 16 amino acids. The germline gives CDR1 MNHNY, CDR2 SVGAGI (reference sequence). CDR3 residues: CASTRDGTGSGNTIYF. The CDR3, as DNA: TGTGCCAGCACTAGAGATGGGACAGGCTCTGGAAACACCATATATTTT.

This clone was seen more than once but under ten times. The chain has TRBV19 and TRBJ2-3; tentative D call: TRBD2 (7 bases). V was cut by 5 bases and J by 3 bases, with 12 bases left in between. From germline, CDR1 is LNHDA and CDR2 SQIVND (reference sequence). The CDR3 covers 14 residues. Written as DNA, the CDR3 is TGTGCCAGTAGTTGGGGGGGCCAGACAGATACGCAGTATTTT. Its protein product is CASSWGGQTDTQYF.

A single count supports this clone. The chain links TRBV18 to TRBJ1-2; tentatively, D is TRBD1 (5 bases). This CDR3 is built from 14 residues. In germline, CDR1 is KGHSH, CDR2 LQKENI. The V gene lost 1 base and the J gene lost 3 bases, with 9 bases spanning the gap. The CDR3 loop reads CASSPLGRDYGYTF. In DNA form, the CDR3 reads TGTGCCAGCTCACCACTAGGCAGGGACTATGGCTACACCTTC.

The genes are TRBV27 and TRBJ1-4; 7 bases map to TRBD1. The CDR3 contains 15 residues. Germline CDR1 reads MNHEY; CDR2 reads SMNVEV (reference sequence). V trimming: 5 bases; J trimming: 4 bases; junction bases outside the gene matches: 7. The CDR3 bases are TGTGCCAGCAGTCCCCTAGGGGGCCGTAATGAAAAACTGTTTTTT. Protein: CASSPLGGRNEKLFF.

The chain is built from TRBV5-1 and TRBJ2-5; D not resolved. In germline, CDR1 is SGHRS, CDR2 YFSETQ. The V gene lost 4 bases and the J gene lost 2 bases, with 12 bases spanning the gap. The CDR3 sequence is 14 residues long. The CDR3 reads CASSPTAAQETQYF. In nucleotides, the CDR3 is TGCGCCAGCAGCCCAACGGCGGCGCAAGAGACCCAGTACTTC.

J is TRBJ2-7 and V is TRBV11-2; D is undetermined. CDR1 is SGHAT and CDR2 is FQNNGV in the germline V gene. Trimming removed 2 bases from V and 3 bases from J, with 5 bases in between. The CDR3 sequence is 12 residues long. The CDR3 DNA is TGTGCCAGCAGCTTAACGCGCTACGAGCAGTACGTC. Amino acid sequence: CASSLTRYEQYV.

This chain joins TRBV7-8 and TRBJ1-4; maybe TRBD1 (5 bases). The CDR3 has 17 residues. The germline V gene has CDR1 SGHVS and CDR2 FQNEAQ. V dropped 2 bases and J dropped 5 bases, with 18 bases sitting between them. CDR3 residues: CASSLTYTGGINEKLFF. The CDR3 nucleotides read TGTGCCAGCAGCTTAACATATACAGGCGGGATAAATGAAAAACTGTTTTTT.

The chain uses TRBV5-4 and TRBJ1-5; D might be TRBD1 (5 bases). The length of the CDR3 is 15 residues. Germline-derived CDR1 and CDR2 are SGHNT and YYREEE (reference sequence). The germline V and J ends were trimmed by 4 bases and 1 base, with 12 bases remaining between them. The CDR3: CASSPRVASNQPQHF. The CDR3 bases are TGTGCCAGCAGCCCCAGGGTCGCAAGCAATCAGCCCCAGCATTTT.

The rearrangement uses TRBV2 and TRBJ1-5, with a weak D call TRBD1 (6 bases). Germline V CDR1 and CDR2: SNHLY, FYNNEI. V was shortened by 10 bases and J by 2 bases, with 12 bases between the two germline ends. This CDR3 has 13 residues. The CDR3 reads CATRGDGNQPQHF. CDR3 sequence (DNA): TGTGCCACCAGGGGAGACGGCAATCAGCCCCAGCATTTT.

The rearrangement joins TRBV5-4 to TRBJ2-1; D possibly corresponds to TRBD2 (6 bases). Germline assignment: CDR1 SGHNT and CDR2 YYREEE (reference sequence). Trimming cost V 0 bases and J 5 bases, with 12 bases left between them. This CDR3 is built from 15 residues. The CDR3 region has the DNA TGTGCCAGCAGCTTGGGTCCGGGAGCGGACAATGAGCAGTTCTTC. It is translated as CASSLGPGADNEQFF.

This chain links TRBV15 with TRBJ2-7; TRBD1 matches at 7 bases. This CDR3 has 13 residues. With 3 bases clipped from V and 5 bases from J, the junction kept 4 bases outside the gene matches. Germline CDR1 reads LNHNV; CDR2 reads YYDKDF (reference sequence). This chain's CDR3 is CATSSGQADEQYF. DNA of the CDR3: TGTGCCACCAGCAGTGGACAGGCGGACGAGCAGTACTTC. The complete variable domain, with remaining parts taken from reference TRBV15 and TRBJ2-7, reads DAMVIQNPRYQVTQFGKPVTLSCSQTLNHNVMYWYQQKSSQAPKLLFHYYDKDFNNEADTPDNFQSRRPNTSFCFLDIRSPGLGDTAMYLCATSSGQADEQYFGPGTRLTVT.